This TCR beta chain was identified in a study of lymphopenia after photon versus proton radiotherapy. On this clone itself: Its antigen is still unknown.

Study findings and constraints: Authors raise, but do not show, better survival with proton therapy.

Method: immunoSEQ multiplex PCR; TCRdb's copy keeps in-frame clones and lacks some. The sample comprises about 160,000 clones, approximately 86% of which are singletons, and about 4.3% rests with the top ten. Germline V gives CDR1 SGHRS, CDR2 YFSETQ. With 4 bases clipped from V and 6 bases from J, the junction kept 15 bases outside the gene matches. The CDR3 has 17 amino acids. Material: peripheral blood, obtained from a patient treated with photon-based radiotherapy. This chain links TRBV5-1 with TRBJ2-1; 8 nucleotides align to TRBD2. This clonotype was sampled from a man in his fifties with gastric cancer. CDR3 DNA: TGCGCCAGCAGCCCAAGAGCGGGAGCAAGGGTAAGCAATGAGCAGTTCTTC. Its translation: CASSPRAGARVSNEQFF.